This T cell receptor (beta chain) came from a study of T-cell memory formation after mild COVID-19. Via MiXCR, TCRdb re-called the 5' RACE reads, giving one row per CDR3 protein. The sample consists of fewer than 400,000 distinct CDR3 sequences, 10% to 15% of them appearing once. The CDR3 covers 14 residues. Germline V gene sequence: CDR1 SGHRS, CDR2 YFSETQ. The V segment lost 7 bases and the J segment 5 bases; nucleotides outside the gene matches: 10. Source material: PBMCs or a T cell subset sorted from them (not recorded which). The clonotype comes from a man aged 18 to 29 who had mild COVID-19 (a few samples of this study predate the infection). Cell type and time point are not known. The V gene is TRBV5-1, the J gene TRBJ2-5; 8 nucleotides agree with TRBD1. CDR3: CASYPGQEGETQYF. DNA of the CDR3: TGCGCCAGCTATCCGGGACAGGAGGGGGAGACCCAGTACTTC.